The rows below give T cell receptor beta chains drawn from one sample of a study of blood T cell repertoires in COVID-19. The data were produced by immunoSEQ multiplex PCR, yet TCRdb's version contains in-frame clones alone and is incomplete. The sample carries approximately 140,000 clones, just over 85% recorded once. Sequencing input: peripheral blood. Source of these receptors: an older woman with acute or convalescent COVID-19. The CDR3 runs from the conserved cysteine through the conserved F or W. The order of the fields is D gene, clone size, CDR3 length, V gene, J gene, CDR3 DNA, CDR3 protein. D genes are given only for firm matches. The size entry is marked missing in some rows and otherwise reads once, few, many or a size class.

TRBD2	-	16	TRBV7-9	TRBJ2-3	TGTGCCAGCAGCTTAGCCCTAGCGGGGGGCACAGATACGCAGTATTTT	CASSLALAGGTDTQYF
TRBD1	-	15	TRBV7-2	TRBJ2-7	TGTGCCAGCAGCCCAGGGGGTAGCGTCGCCTACGAGCAGTACTTC	CASSPGGSVAYEQYF
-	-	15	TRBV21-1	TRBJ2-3	TGTGCCAGCAGCAAAAAGGCACAGGGAAGGGATACGCAGTATTTT	CASSKKAQGRDTQYF
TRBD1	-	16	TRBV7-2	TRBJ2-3	TGTGCCAGCATAGCTTTTACAGGGGCGCTAACAGATACGCAGTATTTT	CASIAFTGALTDTQYF
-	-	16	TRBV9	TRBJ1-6	TGTGCCAGCAGCGTGTCCGGGGAGGGTTATAATTCACCCCTCCACTTT	CASSVSGEGYNSPLHF
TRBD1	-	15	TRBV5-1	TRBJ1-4	TGCGCCAGCAGCTTCAGGGGGGAACCCAATGAAAAACTGTTTTTT	CASSFRGEPNEKLFF
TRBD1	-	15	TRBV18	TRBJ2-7	TGTGCCAGCTCACCTACCGGGACAGGGACCTACGAGCAGTACTTC	CASSPTGTGTYEQYF
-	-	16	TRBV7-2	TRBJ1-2	TGTGCCAGCAGCCCGTACTCCCCCACGGACGGGGATGGCTACACCTTC	CASSPYSPTDGDGYTF
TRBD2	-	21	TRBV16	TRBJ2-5	TGTGCCAGCAGCCGAGCTCCGTCTTCTAGCGGGGGCGATCTCGACCAAGAGACCCAGTACTTC	CASSRAPSSSGGDLDQETQYF
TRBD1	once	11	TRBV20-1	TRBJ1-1	TGCAGTGCTCTACAGGGGGCCGAAGCTTTCTTT	CSALQGAEAFF
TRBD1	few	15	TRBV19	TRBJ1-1	TGTGCCAGTAGTAACGACAGGGTATCGAACACTGAAGCTTTCTTT	CASSNDRVSNTEAFF
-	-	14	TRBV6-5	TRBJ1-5	TGTGCCAGCAGTATCCGGGGATCGGGGCAGCCCCAGCATTTT	CASSIRGSGQPQHF
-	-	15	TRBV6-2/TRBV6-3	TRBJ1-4	TGTGCCAGCAGTCGAGACAATGGATTAAATGAAAAACTGTTTTTT	CASSRDNGLNEKLFF
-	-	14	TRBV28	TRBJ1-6	TGTGCCAGCATTCACGGGGGGGATAATTCACCCCTCCACTTT	CASIHGGDNSPLHF
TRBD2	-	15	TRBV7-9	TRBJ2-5	TGTGCCAGCACCCGTCGGGGGGGGGCGGGAGAGACCCAGTACTTC	CASTRRGGAGETQYF